This record concerns one TCR beta chain sequence. The antigen is not known. The source of the sample is a study of T cell responses to AZD1222 COVID-19 vaccine. Germline V gene sequence: CDR1 SGDLS, CDR2 YYNGEE. The CDR3 runs 15 residues. Trimming cost V 4 bases and J 6 bases; bases outside gene matches: 8. Study results and caveats: Only a handful of individuals given AZD1222 were seropositive at baseline. Clonal diversity was possibly underestimated, and the donors were mostly white British, with more females.

Here immunoSEQ multiplex PCR was the method, and the copy in TCRdb shows in-frame clones only, minus some. The sample contains approximately 200,000 clones, about 94% of which appear only once. The TCR originated in an adult who received the MenACWY meningococcal vaccine as a control. The source was peripheral blood, collected 28 days after the second dose of the MenACWY control vaccine. This chain links TRBV9 with TRBJ2-2; 8 bases are shared with TRBD2. The CDR3, as DNA: TGTGCCAGCAGCCCGAGAGCGGGAGTGGCCGGGGAGCTGTTTTTT. Amino acid sequence: CASSPRAGVAGELFF.